This T cell receptor beta chain was observed in a study of blood T cell repertoires in COVID-19. Study-level background: Samples of COVID-19 (acute and convalescent) were obtained from the United States, Italy and Spain. In each case, the material was cDNA or gDNA derived from T cells, B-cell-depleted T cells, or PBMCs.

Study processing details: Nucleated cell counts were estimated from reference gene primer amplification. Measured with immunoSEQ multiplex PCR; TCRdb has only the in-frame clones, and not every one. The V and J calls and the clone size are those of that table, but D and trimming were determined from the DNA. The data show approximately 150,000 clones, roughly 82% seen once. The CDR3 length is 16 residues. Looked up from germline, CDR1 is MNHEY and CDR2 is SVGAGI. The junction had 9 bases not matched to a gene; V was cut back by 4 bases and J by 4 bases. Sequences were obtained from peripheral blood. This TCR derives from a human donor in a cohort sampled during active COVID-19. The J gene is TRBJ2-1, the V gene TRBV6-5; 8 nucleotides align to TRBD1. The CDR3 loop is CASSLRQGPGYNEQFF. DNA of the CDR3: TGTGCCAGCAGTTTACGACAGGGGCCAGGGTACAATGAGCAGTTCTTC.